This T cell receptor (beta chain) was found in a study of cytomegalovirus exposure and HLA in healthy donors. Study observations and caveats: Rare TCR sequences dominated, though some public TCRs recurred in many donors.

With respect to this clone: As yet, its antigen is unknown.

Per the germline V gene, CDR1 is MDHEN and CDR2 is SYDVKM. The V segment lost 6 bases and the J segment 4 bases; nucleotides outside the gene matches: 11. The CDR3 is 16 residues long. This PCR relied on a set of 60 Vbeta primers and 13 Jbeta primers. Profiling relied on immunoSEQ multiplex PCR, and the TCRdb table lists in-frame clones only, not all of them. Altogether about 140,000 clones are present, almost 85% being singletons, with the ten largest covering 1.5% to 2%. This sequence was found in a woman aged 40-49 years in good health and CMV-seronegative. V and J are TRBV28 and TRBJ2-7; 11 positions match TRBD2. Sequencing was done on a sample of PBMCs. The CDR3 spells CASSLFTSGSQYEQYF. CDR3 in DNA: TGTGCCAGCAGCCTTTTTACTAGCGGGAGTCAGTACGAGCAGTACTTC.